This T cell receptor (beta chain) was sequenced in a study of PD-1 blockade in classical Hodgkin lymphoma. Concerning this clone itself: What it binds is not known.

TCRdb's copy holds only in-frame clones and misses some; the assay was immunoSEQ multiplex PCR. The sample holds about 24,000 clones, 91% seen once. Time point in this sample: newly diagnosed, previously untreated cHL patient sample. Thawed PBMCs were the source of CD4+ T cells, purified by magnetic negative selection. Overall study findings and caveats: Causes of the repertoire differences remain undefined, possibly disease activity or prior therapy.

Germline loops: CDR1 ENHRY, CDR2 SYGVKD. The CDR3 sequence is 14 residues long. The sample consisted of CD4+ T cells from blood. This chain uses TRBV10-3 with TRBJ2-5; 11 bases match TRBD1. The J call may be wrong; the DNA end is better matched by TRBJ2-7. The TCR sequence derives from a human donor with classical Hodgkin lymphoma. CDR3 DNA: TGTGCCATCAGCCCGGGACAGGGGGGCTACGAGCAGTACTTC. Translating gives CAISPGQGGYEQYF.